The rows below give T cell receptor beta chains drawn from one sample of a study of beta chain features in type 1 diabetes. The repertoire was sequenced with immunoSEQ multiplex PCR; TCRdb's copy has only in-frame clones and lacks some. The table shows some 240,000 clones, with more than 15% occurring only once. The sample consisted of naive CD4+ T cells from blood. These TCRs come from a young man with type 1 diabetes. CDR3s include the opening cysteine and the closing phenylalanine or tryptophan. A D gene is named only where the DNA matches it firmly. Only some rows state a clone size, as once, few, many or a class for expanded clones.

TRBJ2-6 | - | TRBV28 | - | TGTGCCAGCAGTTTTCCGGGGACCGGGGCCAACGTCCTGACTTTC | CASSFPGTGANVLTF
TRBJ2-4 | - | TRBV29-1 | many | TGCAGCGTTGTGGGCCGTCTTGCCAAAAACATTCAGTACTTC | CSVVGRLAKNIQYF
TRBJ2-7 | - | TRBV28 | few | TGTGCCAGCAGTCGTACAGGGATCCTGTACTTC | CASSRTGILYF
TRBJ2-7 | - | TRBV27 | - | TGTGCCAGCAGTCGTATAGATATCTACGAGCAGTACTTC | CASSRIDIYEQYF
TRBJ2-5 | TRBD1 | TRBV28 | - | TGTGCCAGCAGTTCACAGACCGGGACAGGGGGCTCGAGGGAGACCCAGTACTTC | CASSSQTGTGGSRETQYF
TRBJ1-1 | - | TRBV29-1 | - | TGCAGCGTTGTTAGAAGACAGAACACTGAAGCTTTCTTT | CSVVRRQNTEAFF
TRBJ2-5 | - | TRBV2 | - | TGTGCCAGCGGTGGGGACCTACAAGAGACCCAGTACTTC | CASGGDLQETQYF
TRBJ1-2 | - | TRBV5-6 | - | TGTGCCAGCATGACCGCGGGGCCATATGGCTACACCTTC | CASMTAGPYGYTF
TRBJ1-2 | TRBD1 | TRBV4-2 | few | TGTGCCAGCAGCCAAGAATGGTCCGACAGGGGTAATGGCTACACCTTC | CASSQEWSDRGNGYTF
TRBJ2-5 | TRBD1 | TRBV5-4 | few | TGTGCCAGCAGCCAGGGACAGAACCAAGAGACCCAGTACTTC | CASSQGQNQETQYF
TRBJ1-2 | - | TRBV9 | - | TGTGCCAGCAGCGTAGCAGGTTATGGCTACACCTTC | CASSVAGYGYTF
TRBJ2-5 | - | TRBV18 | once | TGTGCCAGCTCACCCGCTCAAGAGACCCAGTACTTC | CASSPAQETQYF
TRBJ2-3 | - | TRBV7-9 | few | TGTGCCAGCACGTGGTCCAGACAGTCCACAGATACGCAGTATTTT | CASTWSRQSTDTQYF
TRBJ2-1 | TRBD1 | TRBV19 | - | TGTGCCAGTAGTATCTGGACAGGGGGTAATGAGCAGTTCTTC | CASSIWTGGNEQFF
TRBJ2-1 | - | TRBV27 | few | TGTGCCAGCAGACAGCCGTACAATGAGCAGTTCTTC | CASRQPYNEQFF
TRBJ2-5 | TRBD1 | TRBV7-2 | - | TGTGCCAGCAGCCGGTCGACAGGGGTCCCCCAAGAGACCCAGTACTTC | CASSRSTGVPQETQYF
TRBJ2-2 | TRBD1 | TRBV2 | few | TGTGCCAGCAGTGGGTCGACAGGGGAGAGTACCGGGGAGCTGTTTTTT | CASSGSTGESTGELFF
TRBJ2-3 | - | TRBV10-3 | few | TGTGCCATCAGTGACCCCCCCGGGTCGACTAGGGCAGCGGATACGCAGTATTTT | CAISDPPGSTRAADTQYF
TRBJ2-6 | - | TRBV29-1 | - | TGCAGCGTGCGCTCCTCCTCGACAGCTGGGGCCAACGTCCTGACTTTC | CSVRSSSTAGANVLTF
TRBJ2-1 | TRBD2 | TRBV5-1 | few | TGCGCCAGCAGCTTGGCTGCGGGAGGAGGTGACAATGAGCAGTTCTTC | CASSLAAGGGDNEQFF
TRBJ2-7 | - | TRBV6-1 | few | TGTGCCAGCAGCGTCACAGGGATAGTACACTACGAGCAGTACTTC | CASSVTGIVHYEQYF
TRBJ1-2 | - | TRBV4-2 | few | TGTGCCAGCAGCCAAGACCGGCAGGGGTCTGGCTACACCTTC | CASSQDRQGSGYTF
TRBJ1-5 | TRBD1 | TRBV9 | - | TGTGCCAGCAGCGCCGAGGGGGCTGGCAATCAGCCCCAGCATTTT | CASSAEGAGNQPQHF
TRBJ2-2 | - | TRBV30 | - | TGTGCCTGGCAGACCGGGGACCGAAGAGACACCGGGGAGCTGTTTTTT | CAWQTGDRRDTGELFF
TRBJ2-1 | TRBD2 | TRBV5-1 | few | TGCGCCAGCAGCCCGACTAGCGGGAGCTACAATGAGCAGTTCTTC | CASSPTSGSYNEQFF
TRBJ2-7 | - | TRBV7-2 | - | TGTGCCAGCAGCCCAGGGGTCCACGGCTCCTACGAGCAGTACTTC | CASSPGVHGSYEQYF
TRBJ1-5 | - | TRBV2 | - | TGTGCCAGCACCGAGGGGGGACGACAGCCCCAGCATTTT | CASTEGGRQPQHF
TRBJ2-3 | TRBD2 | TRBV9 | few | TGTGCCAGCAGCGTAGGACTAACCCATAGCGGGAGGGCCACAGATACGCAGTATTTT | CASSVGLTHSGRATDTQYF
TRBJ2-5 | - | TRBV14 | few | TGTGCCAGCAGCCTCCCCTTGGGGACCCAGTACTTC | CASSLPLGTQYF
TRBJ1-1 | - | TRBV28 | - | TGTGCCAGCATCACTGGAACACTGAACACTGAAGCTTTCTTT | CASITGTLNTEAFF
TRBJ1-4 | - | TRBV7-9 | few | TGTGCCAGCCGACTGGGGGCGGCTAATGAAAAACTGTTTTTT | CASRLGAANEKLFF
TRBJ2-3 | TRBD2 | TRBV28 | - | TGTGCCAGCAGTTCGGGCGGGAGCACGAATACGCAGTATTTT | CASSSGGSTNTQYF
TRBJ1-1 | - | TRBV29-1 | few | TGCAGCGTAAAGCGGCCGGTGAACACTGAAGCTTTCTTT | CSVKRPVNTEAFF
TRBJ1-4 | - | TRBV5-1 | - | TGCGCCAGCAGCTTGGCGGCAGCGGGGAATGAAAAACTGTTTTTT | CASSLAAAGNEKLFF
TRBJ2-3 | - | TRBV30 | few | TGTGCCTTCTCTGGGCGGGCTACAGATACGCAGTATTTT | CAFSGRATDTQYF
TRBJ2-4 | - | TRBV7-2 | once | TGTGCCAGCAGCCCTCTAAACATTCAGTACTTC | CASSPLNIQYF
TRBJ2-1 | - | TRBV13 | - | TGTGCCAGCAGCTTAGGAGGGTGGGAGAGGGGATACAATGAGCAGTTCTTC | CASSLGGWERGYNEQFF
TRBJ2-7 | TRBD1 | TRBV9 | - | TGTGCCAGCACCCCGGGACAGGGTATCCACGAGCAGTACTTC | CASTPGQGIHEQYF
TRBJ1-3 | - | TRBV27 | - | TGTGCCAGCCGAACAGAACTTGGAAACACCATATATTTT | CASRTELGNTIYF
TRBJ1-2 | TRBD1 | TRBV7-9 | few | TGTGCCAGCAGCATTCGGGACAGCCCGAATGGCTACACCTTC | CASSIRDSPNGYTF
TRBJ2-5 | - | TRBV7-2 | - | TGTGCCAGCAGCCCAAGGGGGGAAGAGACCCAGTACTTC | CASSPRGEETQYF
TRBJ2-3 | TRBD2 | TRBV18 | few | TGTGCCAGCTCACCGCTAGCGGGAGGAGAAGATACGCAGTATTTT | CASSPLAGGEDTQYF
TRBJ1-2 | - | TRBV6-5 | - | TGTGCCAGCAGTCTCGGACAGCACCTATATGGCTACACCTTC | CASSLGQHLYGYTF
TRBJ1-4 | - | TRBV30 | few | TGTGCCTGGAGTGTACCTACAAGGAATGAAAAACTGTTTTTT | CAWSVPTRNEKLFF
TRBJ2-1 | - | TRBV4-3 | - | TGCGCCAGCAGCCAAGTCGCGGTCAGCCCAGTCTACAATGAGCAGTTCTTC | CASSQVAVSPVYNEQFF
TRBJ2-5 | - | TRBV9 | few | TGTGCCAGCAGCGTAGCCCAGACGAGGCAAGAGACCCAGTACTTC | CASSVAQTRQETQYF
TRBJ2-5 | TRBD1 | TRBV29-1 | few | TGCAGCGCTGGGACAGGGACCCAAGAGACCCAGTACTTC | CSAGTGTQETQYF
TRBJ2-7 | TRBD1 | TRBV7-2 | - | TGTGCCAGCAGCCCCTCCTGGGACAGCCCCTACGAGCAGTACTTC | CASSPSWDSPYEQYF
TRBJ2-7 | - | TRBV4-2 | few | TGTGCCAGCAGCCAAGGGCCGGGATACTACGAGCAGTACTTC | CASSQGPGYYEQYF
TRBJ2-5 | TRBD2 | TRBV28 | - | TGTGCCAGCGCTGGGGCTAGCGGGATGAAGACCCAGTACTTC | CASAGASGMKTQYF
TRBJ2-3 | - | TRBV4-3 | few | TGCGCCAGCAGCAGGGCGAGCACAGATACGCAGTATTTT | CASSRASTDTQYF